This T cell receptor beta chain emerged from a study of T cells in Graves' hyperthyroidism and ophthalmopathy. Study results and limitations: Ophthalmopathy cases were set apart from stable hyperthyroidism by a 13 V-J model. The majority of expanded thyroid clonotypes above 0.001 also appeared in blood.

This CDR3 has 14 residues. Germline V gene sequence: CDR1 MNHEY, CDR2 SMNVEV (reference sequence). Trimming cost V 3 bases and J 3 bases, with 12 bases left between them. This clonotype was counted ten times or more. Its specificity is unknown. Authors of the study amplified TCR beta CDR3 regions from RNA transcripts. HTBI primers were the set used in a first-round RT-PCR of the TCR CDR3. Using its own MiXCR run on the multiplex PCR reads, TCRdb lists one record per CDR3 protein. The sample yields nearly 600,000 distinct CDR3 sequences, more than 13% seen once. The sequence was obtained from a young woman with Graves' ophthalmopathy. The sequencing sample was made of blood. The rearrangement links TRBV27 to TRBJ2-7; D unresolved. CDR3 in DNA: TGTGCCAGCAGTTTCAAGGCTGATTACTACGAGCAGTACTTC. Protein sequence: CASSFKADYYEQYF.